This is a list of T cell receptor beta chains from one sample in a study of neoadjuvant anti-PD-1 for oral cavity cancer. Generated by immunoSEQ multiplex PCR, the TCRdb table keeps only in-frame clones and is missing some. Counted here are around 67,000 clones, about 86% occurring once; the ten biggest clones make up around 3%. The sequences come from PBMCs, collected after nivolumab (anti-PD-1) treatment. These receptors originate from a person aged 35-80 years with oral cavity squamous cell carcinoma. Both conserved end residues are part of each CDR3. Fields, in order: J gene, V gene, CDR3 protein.

j_call: TRBJ1-2
v_call: TRBV5-4
cdr3_aa: CASSSGQLRSNYGYTF

j_call: TRBJ2-7
v_call: TRBV28
cdr3_aa: CASSLFAGGIEQYF

j_call: TRBJ2-7
v_call: TRBV11-2
cdr3_aa: CASSFLGRPYEQYF

j_call: TRBJ1-3
v_call: TRBV9
cdr3_aa: CASSAGDPLSGNTIYF

j_call: TRBJ2-7
v_call: TRBV2
cdr3_aa: CASRGGQGLNEQYF

j_call: TRBJ1-6
v_call: TRBV5-1
cdr3_aa: CASSLDQFQGGSPLHF

j_call: TRBJ1-5
v_call: TRBV2
cdr3_aa: CASSLRDRRNQPQHF

j_call: TRBJ2-5
v_call: TRBV30
cdr3_aa: CAWSQQGETQYF

j_call: TRBJ2-1
v_call: TRBV6-1
cdr3_aa: CASLRGRDEQFF

j_call: TRBJ2-2
v_call: TRBV6-6
cdr3_aa: CASSTTAGELFF

j_call: TRBJ2-7
v_call: TRBV6-5
cdr3_aa: CASSTQNSYEQYF

j_call: TRBJ2-2
v_call: TRBV6-1
cdr3_aa: CASSEPGRGELFF

j_call: TRBJ2-7
v_call: TRBV6-5
cdr3_aa: CASRSSYEQYF

j_call: TRBJ2-3
v_call: TRBV5-6
cdr3_aa: CASSLRDYPWSTDTQYF

j_call: TRBJ1-2
v_call: TRBV6-5
cdr3_aa: CASSRTGVGYGYTF

j_call: TRBJ2-1
v_call: TRBV5-1
cdr3_aa: CASSLASGSGHEQFF

j_call: TRBJ2-7
v_call: TRBV7-9
cdr3_aa: CASSLRRWGDDEQYF

j_call: TRBJ2-3
v_call: TRBV6-1
cdr3_aa: CASTGTDTQYF

j_call: TRBJ1-1
v_call: TRBV6-1
cdr3_aa: CASSEVGRENTEAFF

j_call: TRBJ2-1
v_call: TRBV6-1
cdr3_aa: CASSERSDPYNEQFF

j_call: TRBJ2-5
v_call: TRBV5-6
cdr3_aa: CASSLANRDEETQYF

j_call: TRBJ2-2
v_call: TRBV4-1
cdr3_aa: CASRRQGDTGELFF

j_call: TRBJ2-7
v_call: TRBV19
cdr3_aa: CASSKPPRIEQYF

j_call: TRBJ2-4
v_call: TRBV25-1
cdr3_aa: CASKSFVTAKNIQYF

j_call: TRBJ1-6
v_call: TRBV9
cdr3_aa: CASSPRQTSVSPLHF

j_call: TRBJ1-2
v_call: TRBV21-1
cdr3_aa: CASSKGVSGGYTF

j_call: TRBJ2-1
v_call: TRBV9
cdr3_aa: CASSVAYNEQFF

j_call: TRBJ1-2
v_call: TRBV21-1
cdr3_aa: CASSKLQGYYGYTF

j_call: TRBJ1-2
v_call: TRBV29-1
cdr3_aa: CSVPEEGGWYGYGYTF

j_call: TRBJ2-5
v_call: TRBV4-1
cdr3_aa: CASSQGLLETQYF

j_call: TRBJ1-1
v_call: TRBV30
cdr3_aa: CAWNNGKTEAFF

j_call: TRBJ1-5
v_call: TRBV6-1
cdr3_aa: CASNRQGSSPQHF

j_call: TRBJ2-2
v_call: TRBV13
cdr3_aa: CASRLFGAGELFF

j_call: TRBJ1-5
v_call: TRBV7-2
cdr3_aa: CASSRRTGTLEPQHF

j_call: TRBJ1-4
v_call: TRBV2
cdr3_aa: CASSDADRVNEKLFF

j_call: TRBJ2-5
v_call: TRBV2
cdr3_aa: CASRGIGKTQYF